These T cell receptor beta chains were read from a single sample in a study of blood T cell repertoires in COVID-19. Here immunoSEQ multiplex PCR was the method, and the copy in TCRdb shows in-frame clones only, minus some. The sample records over 95,000 clones, around 89% being singletons. Sequencing was performed on peripheral blood. Receptors were obtained from a human donor with acute or convalescent COVID-19. The donor label of this sample is uncertain. Both conserved end residues are part of each CDR3. Each record gives: V gene, D gene, J gene, clone size, CDR3 DNA, CDR3 protein. A D gene is named only where the DNA matches it firmly. Only part of the rows carry a size: once, few, many, or a class if the clone is expanded.

V gene: TRBV7-8; D gene: TRBD1; J gene: TRBJ1-3; clone size: -; CDR3 DNA: TGTGCCAGCAGTAGACAGGGGGACTCTGGAAACACCATATATTTT; CDR3 protein: CASSRQGDSGNTIYF
V gene: TRBV3-1/TRBV3-2; D gene: -; J gene: TRBJ1-5; clone size: -; CDR3 DNA: TGTGCCAGCAGCCAAGGGAGTGTCAATCAGCCCCAGCATTTT; CDR3 protein: CASSQGSVNQPQHF
V gene: TRBV7-6; D gene: TRBD2; J gene: TRBJ2-7; clone size: -; CDR3 DNA: TGTGCCAGCAGCCGGGGGACTAGCGGGGGGACCACCTCCTACGAGCAGTACTTC; CDR3 protein: CASSRGTSGGTTSYEQYF
V gene: TRBV7-9; D gene: -; J gene: TRBJ1-2; clone size: -; CDR3 DNA: TGTGCCAGCAGCCCCGGAGGGCTTGGCTATGGCTACACCTTC; CDR3 protein: CASSPGGLGYGYTF
V gene: TRBV19; D gene: -; J gene: TRBJ2-3; clone size: -; CDR3 DNA: TGTGCCAGTAGTATAGATCGTGGCACAGATACGCAGTATTTT; CDR3 protein: CASSIDRGTDTQYF
V gene: TRBV5-6; D gene: TRBD1; J gene: TRBJ1-4; clone size: -; CDR3 DNA: TGTGCCAGCAGCTTTAGGGGGCGCCGGAGTGAAAAACTGTTTTTT; CDR3 protein: CASSFRGRRSEKLFF
V gene: TRBV11-2; D gene: -; J gene: TRBJ1-1; clone size: -; CDR3 DNA: TGTGCCAGCAGCTTAGGGGTAGGGGATGGCACTGAAGCTTTCTTT; CDR3 protein: CASSLGVGDGTEAFF
V gene: TRBV20-1; D gene: -; J gene: TRBJ2-2; clone size: -; CDR3 DNA: TGCAGTGCTAGCCCTTTCGGGGAGCTGTTTTTT; CDR3 protein: CSASPFGELFF
V gene: TRBV19; D gene: -; J gene: TRBJ1-3; clone size: few; CDR3 DNA: TGTGCGAGTATTCCCCCAGGGGACTCTGGAAACACCATATATTTT; CDR3 protein: CASIPPGDSGNTIYF
V gene: TRBV19; D gene: TRBD1; J gene: TRBJ2-4; clone size: -; CDR3 DNA: TGTGCCAGTAGACGACAGGGTAGTAGAAACATTCAGTACTTC; CDR3 protein: CASRRQGSRNIQYF
V gene: TRBV7-8; D gene: TRBD2; J gene: TRBJ2-7; clone size: -; CDR3 DNA: TGTGCCAGCAGCTTAGAGCCCCCGGGACTAAAGACCTACGAGCAGTACTTC; CDR3 protein: CASSLEPPGLKTYEQYF
V gene: TRBV27; D gene: -; J gene: TRBJ1-6; clone size: once; CDR3 DNA: TGTGCCAGTGCCCAACAGGTTAATTCACCCCTCCACTTT; CDR3 protein: CASAQQVNSPLHF
V gene: TRBV7-2; D gene: -; J gene: TRBJ1-1; clone size: -; CDR3 DNA: TGTGCCAGCAGCCCCGAACTGGTGGGGAGAATGAACACTGAAGCTTTCTTT; CDR3 protein: CASSPELVGRMNTEAFF
V gene: TRBV5-1; D gene: -; J gene: TRBJ2-1; clone size: -; CDR3 DNA: TGCGCCAGCAGTTCGACTGGCGGGAAGAGCTCCTACAATGAGCAGTTCTTC; CDR3 protein: CASSSTGGKSSYNEQFF
V gene: TRBV14; D gene: TRBD2; J gene: TRBJ2-3; clone size: -; CDR3 DNA: TGTGCCAGCAGCTGGGGACTAGCGGGGGGAGATACGCAGTATTTT; CDR3 protein: CASSWGLAGGDTQYF
V gene: TRBV5-4; D gene: -; J gene: TRBJ2-7; clone size: -; CDR3 DNA: TGTGCCAGCAGCGCTGAAAGGGGGGGGTCCTACGAGCAGTACTTC; CDR3 protein: CASSAERGGSYEQYF
V gene: TRBV27; D gene: -; J gene: TRBJ2-3; clone size: once; CDR3 DNA: TGTGCCAGCAGTCTCCTTAGCGAGGGTCCTAGCACAGATACGCAGTATTTT; CDR3 protein: CASSLLSEGPSTDTQYF
V gene: TRBV19; D gene: -; J gene: TRBJ1-5; clone size: -; CDR3 DNA: TGTGCCAGTAGGGAGGGGTTCAACCAGCCCCAGCATTTT; CDR3 protein: CASREGFNQPQHF
V gene: TRBV27; D gene: -; J gene: TRBJ2-7; clone size: once; CDR3 DNA: TGTGCCAGCAGGAATAAGGCGATCGGGGAGCAGTACTTC; CDR3 protein: CASRNKAIGEQYF
V gene: TRBV28; D gene: -; J gene: TRBJ1-5; clone size: -; CDR3 DNA: TGTGCCAGCAGCCGAGAGGCCCCACGGGCCCAGCATTTT; CDR3 protein: CASSREAPRAQHF
V gene: TRBV6-5; D gene: TRBD1; J gene: TRBJ1-2; clone size: -; CDR3 DNA: TGTGCCAGCAGTACCAGGGGGCGAGGGGATTACGGCTACACCTTC; CDR3 protein: CASSTRGRGDYGYTF
V gene: TRBV6-2/TRBV6-3; D gene: -; J gene: TRBJ2-5; clone size: -; CDR3 DNA: TGTGCCAGCAGTTACTCGAGAGCAGGTGCTAGCTTGGAGACCCAGTACTTC; CDR3 protein: CASSYSRAGASLETQYF
V gene: TRBV4-2; D gene: -; J gene: TRBJ1-1; clone size: -; CDR3 DNA: TGTGCCAGCAGCCAAGGGGTCCGAGGGAACACTGAAGCTTTCTTT; CDR3 protein: CASSQGVRGNTEAFF
V gene: TRBV7-9; D gene: -; J gene: TRBJ1-2; clone size: few; CDR3 DNA: TGTGCCAGCAGCCCCCTCCTCGGGGGCTACACCTTC; CDR3 protein: CASSPLLGGYTF
V gene: TRBV5-6; D gene: TRBD1; J gene: TRBJ1-2; clone size: -; CDR3 DNA: TGTGCCAGCAGGGGACAGCACCTGCCCTATGGCTACACCTTC; CDR3 protein: CASRGQHLPYGYTF
V gene: TRBV7-2; D gene: -; J gene: TRBJ1-5; clone size: once; CDR3 DNA: TGTGCCAGCAGCACCCAGGGGCTTCAGCCCCAGCATTTT; CDR3 protein: CASSTQGLQPQHF
V gene: TRBV28; D gene: -; J gene: TRBJ1-2; clone size: -; CDR3 DNA: TGTGCCAGCAGACAAAACACTGTGGGGGCCTCCTATGGCTACACCTTC; CDR3 protein: CASRQNTVGASYGYTF
V gene: TRBV7-2; D gene: TRBD2; J gene: TRBJ2-3; clone size: -; CDR3 DNA: TGTGCCAGCAGCTTTAGCGGGGGCACAGATACGCAGTATTTT; CDR3 protein: CASSFSGGTDTQYF
V gene: TRBV7-9; D gene: -; J gene: TRBJ2-3; clone size: -; CDR3 DNA: TGTGCCAGCACGCTACGGAGCACAGATACGCAGTATTTT; CDR3 protein: CASTLRSTDTQYF
V gene: TRBV6-1; D gene: -; J gene: TRBJ2-7; clone size: once; CDR3 DNA: TGTGCCAGCACCCCAGCGGGCATCTCCTACGAGCAGTACTTC; CDR3 protein: CASTPAGISYEQYF
V gene: TRBV6-5; D gene: TRBD1; J gene: TRBJ2-7; clone size: once; CDR3 DNA: TGTGCCAGCAGTTACTCGACAGGGGTCTACGAGCAGTACTTC; CDR3 protein: CASSYSTGVYEQYF
V gene: TRBV2; D gene: -; J gene: TRBJ1-2; clone size: -; CDR3 DNA: TGTGCCAGCGAAAATGGAGGGCAGTTTTATGGCTACACCTTC; CDR3 protein: CASENGGQFYGYTF
V gene: TRBV7-2; D gene: TRBD2; J gene: TRBJ2-3; clone size: -; CDR3 DNA: TGTGCCAGCAGCTTATTAGGCGGGGGGGTCACAGATACGCAGTATTTT; CDR3 protein: CASSLLGGGVTDTQYF
V gene: TRBV7-3; D gene: -; J gene: TRBJ1-1; clone size: -; CDR3 DNA: TGTGCCAGCAGTTCGGGACAGAACACTGAAGCTTTCTTT; CDR3 protein: CASSSGQNTEAFF
V gene: TRBV7-3; D gene: TRBD2; J gene: TRBJ2-5; clone size: -; CDR3 DNA: TGTGCCAGCAGCATGGGACTAGCGGTAAAGGGAGCCCAGTACTTC; CDR3 protein: CASSMGLAVKGAQYF
V gene: TRBV28; D gene: -; J gene: TRBJ1-6; clone size: -; CDR3 DNA: TGTGCCAGCAGCTGGCATAGAGGAAATTCACCCCTCCACTTT; CDR3 protein: CASSWHRGNSPLHF
V gene: TRBV10-3; D gene: -; J gene: TRBJ1-2; clone size: -; CDR3 DNA: TGTGCCATCAGTGATCTGACAGAATCGTATGGCTACACCTTC; CDR3 protein: CAISDLTESYGYTF
V gene: TRBV5-1; D gene: TRBD1; J gene: TRBJ2-7; clone size: few; CDR3 DNA: TGCGCCAGCAGCTTGGTGACAGGGATGGGAGAGCAGTACTTC; CDR3 protein: CASSLVTGMGEQYF
V gene: TRBV2; D gene: -; J gene: TRBJ1-2; clone size: -; CDR3 DNA: TGTGCCAGCAGTGATTTGGGGGGAGCTCGGGATGGCTACACCTTC; CDR3 protein: CASSDLGGARDGYTF
V gene: TRBV20-1; D gene: TRBD1; J gene: TRBJ2-7; clone size: -; CDR3 DNA: TGCAGTGCCTACAGGGGTCACGAGCAGTACTTC; CDR3 protein: CSAYRGHEQYF
V gene: TRBV2; D gene: -; J gene: TRBJ1-2; clone size: -; CDR3 DNA: TGTGCCAGCAGCCGACGGGTTCCAGACTACACCTTC; CDR3 protein: CASSRRVPDYTF
V gene: TRBV4-3; D gene: TRBD2; J gene: TRBJ2-3; clone size: -; CDR3 DNA: TGCGCCAGCAGCCGCGGACTAGCGGGGGGGGCGCGCACAGATACGCAGTATTTT; CDR3 protein: CASSRGLAGGARTDTQYF
V gene: TRBV6-2/TRBV6-3; D gene: -; J gene: TRBJ1-4; clone size: -; CDR3 DNA: TGTGCCAGCAGTTACTCGTCCGGGGAGTTAACTAATGAAAAACTGTTTTTT; CDR3 protein: CASSYSSGELTNEKLFF
V gene: TRBV7-3; D gene: -; J gene: TRBJ2-6; clone size: -; CDR3 DNA: TGTGCCAGCAGCCGAACCGGGACACCTTCTGGGGCCAACGTCCTGACTTTC; CDR3 protein: CASSRTGTPSGANVLTF
V gene: TRBV4-2; D gene: -; J gene: TRBJ1-1; clone size: -; CDR3 DNA: TGTGCCAGCAGCCAAGTGGGGGCAGGGCGAGGGGACACTGAAGCTTTCTTT; CDR3 protein: CASSQVGAGRGDTEAFF
V gene: TRBV5-1; D gene: TRBD1; J gene: TRBJ2-7; clone size: once; CDR3 DNA: TGCGCCAGCAGCGTATTACAGGGGGCTCCGACCTACGAGCAGTACTTC; CDR3 protein: CASSVLQGAPTYEQYF
V gene: TRBV30; D gene: -; J gene: TRBJ1-2; clone size: once; CDR3 DNA: TGTGCCTTAGAACGGGGTGGCTACACCTTC; CDR3 protein: CALERGGYTF
V gene: TRBV10-2; D gene: TRBD2; J gene: TRBJ2-7; clone size: -; CDR3 DNA: TGCGCCAGCACCAATCTAGCGGGACCCACCTACGAGCAGTACTTC; CDR3 protein: CASTNLAGPTYEQYF
V gene: TRBV18; D gene: TRBD1; J gene: TRBJ2-5; clone size: -; CDR3 DNA: TGTGCCAGCTCACCAGGGACAGGGGACGAGACCCAGTACTTC; CDR3 protein: CASSPGTGDETQYF
V gene: TRBV5-4; D gene: -; J gene: TRBJ2-3; clone size: -; CDR3 DNA: TGTGCCAGCAGCTTGATCCCAGGCCGCACAGATACGCAGTATTTT; CDR3 protein: CASSLIPGRTDTQYF
V gene: TRBV10-3; D gene: TRBD2; J gene: TRBJ2-7; clone size: -; CDR3 DNA: TGTGCCATCAGTGAGCCTTTGACTAGCGGGGGCCATTTGCGTGTCGTCTTC; CDR3 protein: CAISEPLTSGGHLRVVF
V gene: TRBV4-3; D gene: TRBD1; J gene: TRBJ2-5; clone size: -; CDR3 DNA: TGCGCCAGCAGCCAAGAACCCAGGGGGTCTGAGACCCAGTACTTC; CDR3 protein: CASSQEPRGSETQYF
V gene: TRBV11-2; D gene: TRBD1; J gene: TRBJ1-6; clone size: -; CDR3 DNA: TGTGCCAGCAGCCCGACAGGGGGGCTTTATAATTCACCCCTCCACTTT; CDR3 protein: CASSPTGGLYNSPLHF
V gene: TRBV11-3; D gene: TRBD2; J gene: TRBJ2-1; clone size: -; CDR3 DNA: TGTGCCAGCAGCTACGGGACTAGCGGGGCTTACAATGAGCAGTTCTTC; CDR3 protein: CASSYGTSGAYNEQFF
V gene: TRBV5-1; D gene: -; J gene: TRBJ1-6; clone size: -; CDR3 DNA: TGCGCCAGCAGCTTGACAGGGTCCCGGGGAGATTCACCCCTCCACTTT; CDR3 protein: CASSLTGSRGDSPLHF
V gene: TRBV2; D gene: -; J gene: TRBJ1-5; clone size: -; CDR3 DNA: TGTGCCAGCAGTCTTTATACAGGGAGCAATCAGCCCCAGCATTTT; CDR3 protein: CASSLYTGSNQPQHF
V gene: TRBV5-6; D gene: TRBD2; J gene: TRBJ2-3; clone size: -; CDR3 DNA: TGTGCCAGCAGACCTAGCGGGAGGGTGGCAGATACGCAGTATTTT; CDR3 protein: CASRPSGRVADTQYF